These 31 T cell receptor beta chains were all obtained from the same sample, sequenced in a study of PD-1 blockade in classical Hodgkin lymphoma. Data came from immunoSEQ multiplex PCR; TCRdb stores just in-frame clones and leaves some out. The data hold over 35,000 clones, with about 87% observed a single time. In every patient, relapse followed autologous stem cell transplantation, while exposure to brentuximab vedotin differed. Specimen: peripheral blood mononuclear cells (PBMCs), collected at baseline. The receptors shown here come from a human donor with classical Hodgkin lymphoma.

This clone was counted between two and nine times. This sequence joins TRBV5-5 and TRBJ1-5, with 8 bases lining up with TRBD1. V shed 5 bases, J shed 3 bases, and the junction held 4 bases outside the gene matches. The CDR3 covers 14 residues. Germline CDR1 is SGHKS and CDR2 is YYEKEE (reference sequence). The CDR3 sequence is CASSLTGVNQPQHF. CDR3 DNA sequence: TGTGCCAGCAGTTTGACAGGGGTCAATCAGCCCCAGCATTTT.

The chain employs TRBV6-5 and TRBJ2-3, with D uncertain. V shed 3 bases and J shed 3 bases, with 10 bases lying between them. Germline CDR1 reads MNHEY; CDR2 reads SVGAGI. The CDR3 consists of 14 residues. The CDR3 here is CASSYWVGTDTQYF. CDR3 coding DNA: TGTGCCAGCAGTTATTGGGTAGGGACAGATACGCAGTATTTT.

The CDR3, as DNA: TGTGCCAGCAGCTTAGCAGGGGCCCCCTACAATGAGCAGTTCTTC. As protein: CASSLAGAPYNEQFF. The rearrangement joins TRBV11-3 to TRBJ2-1; possibly TRBD1 for D (6 bases). From germline, CDR1 is SGHNT and CDR2 YENEEA. V lost 1 base, J lost 2 bases, and 9 bases lay in between. The CDR3 has 15 amino acids.

This clone was counted a single time. The rearrangement links TRBV6-5 to TRBJ1-6; no definite D call. CDR1 is MNHEY and CDR2 is SVGAGI in the germline V gene. The CDR3 runs to 15 residues. V dropped 6 bases and J dropped 10 bases, with 19 bases sitting between them. The CDR3 DNA reads as TGTGCCAGCAGCCCTGAAAAGGGAGGGCGATCACCCCTCCACTTT. Translated: CASSPEKGGRSPLHF.

V gene TRBV19 combines with J gene TRBJ2-7; a possible D gene is TRBD2 (6 bases). Between the trimmed V and J ends, which lost 3 bases and 2 bases, there was a span of 11 bases. This CDR3 has 14 residues. CDR1 and CDR2 (germline): LNHDA, SQIVND (reference sequence). CDR3 sequence: CASSIGGITYEQYF. The CDR3 DNA sequence: TGTGCCAGTAGTATTGGGGGGATTACCTACGAGCAGTACTTC.

The rearrangement joins TRBV9 to TRBJ1-3, with D maybe TRBD1 (6 bases). V was cut by 0 bases and J by 2 bases, with 9 bases left in between. Germline values: CDR1 SGDLS, CDR2 YYNGEE. The CDR3 consists of 15 residues. The CDR3 here is CASSVAWGPGNTIYF. CDR3 nucleotides: TGTGCCAGCAGCGTAGCTTGGGGGCCTGGAAACACCATATATTTT.

In its sample, this clone was seen once. The chain uses TRBV7-6 and TRBJ1-4; D might be TRBD1 (5 bases). This CDR3 comprises 13 residues. Looked up from germline, CDR1 is SGHVS and CDR2 is FNYEAQ. V lost 2 bases and J 7 bases, leaving 8 bases between the germline ends. The CDR3 DNA reads TGTGCCAGCAGCTTAAACGGGGGTGAAAAACTGTTTTTT. It is translated as CASSLNGGEKLFF.

The chain uses TRBV5-7 and TRBJ2-6, with D uncertain. TRBV5-7 is filed as an ORF, its function uncertain. The CDR3 loop spans 13 amino acids. V gave up 10 bases and J gave up 5 bases, with 13 bases separating them. The CDR3 coding sequence is TGTGCCTGCGTACAAAGTCGGGCCAACGTCCTGACTTTC. Translation gives CACVQSRANVLTF.

This chain joins TRBV10-3 and TRBJ2-1, with D unclear. V was trimmed by 1 base and J by 0 bases, leaving 16 bases between them. Germline-derived CDR1 and CDR2 are ENHRY and SYGVKD. The CDR3 sequence is 18 residues long. CDR3 region: CAISELGQEQSSYNEQFF. As DNA, the CDR3 is TGTGCCATCAGTGAGTTAGGGCAGGAACAGAGCTCCTACAATGAGCAGTTCTTC.

The genes are TRBV28 and TRBJ1-1, with D tentatively TRBD1 (6 bases). The CDR3 spans 14 residues. Germline CDR1 is MDHEN and CDR2 is SYDVKM. Trimming stripped 1 base from V and 4 bases from J, with 10 bases between. The CDR3 coding sequence is TGTGCCAGCAGTTTATTAAAGGGGGGCACTGAAGCTTTCTTT. It translates to CASSLLKGGTEAFF.

The chain employs TRBV6-5 and TRBJ2-3; D gene unclear. Germline lookup yields CDR1 MNHEY and CDR2 SVGAGI. CDR3 length: 12 residues. V lost 4 bases to trimming and J lost 2 bases, with 4 bases between them. The CDR3 loop reads CASSSITDTQYF. CDR3 DNA: TGTGCCAGCAGTTCCATCACAGATACGCAGTATTTT.

V gene TRBV6-5 combines with J gene TRBJ2-2; D tentatively fits TRBD1 or TRBD2 (6 bases each). Germline assignment: CDR1 MNHEY and CDR2 SVGAGI. The CDR3 runs to 13 residues. V was trimmed by 5 bases and J by 6 bases, leaving 10 bases between them. DNA for the CDR3: TGTGCCAGCAGTCCGGGGGCCCCCGGGGAGCTGTTTTTT. This codes for CASSPGAPGELFF.

CDR3 coding DNA: TGTGCCAGCAGCTTAAGGAGCGGGACCCAGTACTTC. This encodes CASSLRSGTQYF. This sequence joins TRBV13 and TRBJ2-5; tentative D call: TRBD2 (5 bases). There are 12 residues in the CDR3. Germline CDR1 is PRHDT and CDR2 is FYEKMQ (reference sequence). Trimming left V 2 bases short and J 7 bases short, with 8 bases between. Drawing the rest from reference TRBV13 and TRBJ2-5, the complete variable domain is AAGVIQSPRHLIKEKRETATLKCYPIPRHDTVYWYQQGPGQDPQFLISFYEKMQSDKGSIPDRFSAQQFSDYHSELNMSSLELGDSALYFCASSLRSGTQYFGPGTRLLVL.

Details on this clone: An end of the junction differs from the germline gene, which may be a read error. The rearrangement joins TRBV2 to TRBJ2-7; D remains ambiguous. Germline V CDR1 and CDR2: SNHLY, FYNNEI. The CDR3 is 15 residues long. The CDR3 loop is CASSPLGNSPYEQYF. The DNA for the CDR3 is TGCGCCAGCAGCCCCCTGGGAAACAGTCCCTACGAGCAGTACTTC.

V gene TRBV9 combines with J gene TRBJ1-2, with D tentatively TRBD1 (6 bases). Germline CDR1 is SGDLS and CDR2 is YYNGEE. This CDR3 is built from 14 residues. V lost 1 base, J lost 5 bases, and 12 bases lay in between. CDR3 in amino acids: CASSVRDRRYGYTF. For the CDR3, the DNA is TGTGCCAGCAGCGTACGAGACAGGAGGTATGGCTACACCTTC. The complete variable domain, with remaining parts taken from reference TRBV9 and TRBJ1-2, reads DSGVTQTPKHLITATGQRVTLRCSPRSGDLSVYWYQQSLDQGLQFLIQYYNGEERAKGNILERFSAQQFPDLHSELNLSSLELGDSALYFCASSVRDRRYGYTFGSGTRLTVV.

The chain uses TRBV6-6 and TRBJ2-7; D is perhaps TRBD1 (5 bases). Germline CDR1 MNHNY, CDR2 SVGAGI (reference sequence). The V gene lost 5 bases and the J gene lost 0 bases, with 14 bases spanning the gap. The CDR3 contains 15 residues. DNA for the CDR3: TGTGCCAGCAGTCGAGGCAGGGTGCCCTCCTACGAGCAGTACTTC. Amino acid sequence: CASSRGRVPSYEQYF.

A note on this clone: Different DNA sequences within this sample yield the same CDR3. The V call is TRBV29-1, the J call TRBJ2-3; the D call may be TRBD1 or TRBD2 (7 bases each). V was trimmed by 4 bases and J by 5 bases, leaving 13 bases between them. CDR1 is SQVTM and CDR2 is ANQGSEA in the germline V gene. This CDR3 spans 13 amino acids. The CDR3 region has the DNA TGCAGCGTTGCTTCAGGGGGGGAAGATACGCAGTATTTT. Its translation is CSVASGGEDTQYF.

The rearrangement joins TRBV28 to TRBJ2-5; 10 bases map to TRBD1. This CDR3 spans 15 amino acids. Germline V CDR1 and CDR2: MDHEN, SYDVKM. V lost 5 bases to trimming and J lost 4 bases; unmatched junction nucleotides: 7. CDR3 sequence: CASSGLDRGRETQYF. The DNA for the CDR3 is TGTGCCAGCAGTGGACTCGACAGGGGGCGAGAGACCCAGTACTTC.

J is TRBJ2-7 and V is TRBV7-8, with TRBD2 identical over 16 bases. The CDR3 consists of 16 residues. V lost 5 bases, J lost 5 bases, and 6 bases stayed unmatched. The germline V gene encodes CDR1 SGHVS and CDR2 FQNEAQ. The DNA of the CDR3 is TGTGCCAGCAGCCTCGGGACTAGCGGGAGGGTCCACGAGCAGTACTTC. Protein: CASSLGTSGRVHEQYF.

The DNA of the CDR3 is TGCGCCAGCAGCGTCCGGGACGGACCCTACGAGCAGTACTTC. As protein: CASSVRDGPYEQYF. The chain recombines TRBV5-1 with TRBJ2-7, with D perhaps given as TRBD1 or TRBD2 (5 bases each). The germline CDR1 and CDR2 sequences are SGHRS and YFSETQ. Trimming pared 4 bases from V and 2 bases from J, leaving 13 bases between. The CDR3 spans 14 residues.

V usage is TRBV28 and J usage is TRBJ1-2, with no clear D. V lost 2 bases and J lost 0, with 16 bases in between. This CDR3 has 17 residues. Germline CDR1 is MDHEN and CDR2 is SYDVKM. CDR3 residues: CASSLLGEGEANYGYTF. As DNA, the CDR3 is TGTGCCAGCAGTTTACTCGGGGAGGGCGAAGCTAACTATGGCTACACCTTC.

The table lists this clone with a count of one. The rearrangement links TRBV18 to TRBJ1-1; TRBD1 matches 7 bases. The J segment lost 1 base and the V segment lost 4 bases, leaving 3 bases of the junction unmatched. This CDR3 spans 14 amino acids. In germline, CDR1 is KGHSH, CDR2 LQKENI. The CDR3, as DNA: TGTGCCAGCTCACGTACAGGGGCGAACACTGAAGCTTTCTTT. Its protein product is CASSRTGANTEAFF.

The rearrangement joins TRBV6-5 to TRBJ2-7; 7 bases are a match to TRBD2. The CDR3 extends over 15 amino acids. The germline V gene has CDR1 MNHEY and CDR2 SVGAGI. The V segment lost 5 bases and the J segment 4 bases; nucleotides outside the gene matches: 11. CDR3: CASSVSREVAYEQYF. CDR3 coding DNA: TGTGCCAGCAGTGTGTCCCGGGAGGTAGCATACGAGCAGTACTTC.

This chain connects TRBV6-6 to TRBJ2-7; TRBD2 agrees at 11 bases. CDR3 length equals 14 residues. The J segment lost 0 bases and the V segment lost 5 bases, leaving 0 bases of the junction unmatched. The V gene's germline CDR1 is MNHNY and CDR2 SVGAGI (reference sequence). The CDR3 protein is CASSTSGSSYEQYF. CDR3 DNA sequence: TGTGCCAGCAGTACTAGCGGGAGCTCCTACGAGCAGTACTTC.

The CDR3 DNA reads TGCGCCAGCAGCTTGGAGGGGGGAGAGGATGAGCAGTTCTTC. Protein product: CASSLEGGEDEQFF. The chain recombines TRBV5-1 with TRBJ2-1; D possibly matches TRBD1 or TRBD2 (6 bases each). Germline CDR1 is SGHRS and CDR2 is YFSETQ. Trimming removed 0 bases at V and 8 bases at J, with 12 bases between. This CDR3 has 14 residues.

V and J are TRBV5-1 and TRBJ2-1, with 13 nucleotides matching TRBD2. Germline CDR1 and CDR2: SGHRS and YFSETQ. CDR3 length equals 17 residues. Trimming at V came to 0 bases and at J to 6 bases, leaving 6 bases not matched to a gene. CDR3 DNA: TGCGCCAGCAGCTTGGGTCCCTGGACTAGCGGGAGCAATGAGCAGTTCTTC. Amino acid sequence: CASSLGPWTSGSNEQFF.

The rearrangement joins TRBV5-1 to TRBJ2-2; no reliable D call. V was cut by 0 bases and J by 1 base, with 10 bases left in between. Germline V gene data show CDR1 as SGHRS and CDR2 as YFSETQ. The CDR3 totals 16 residues. CDR3 protein: CASSLAGQRNTGELFF. As DNA, the CDR3 is TGCGCCAGCAGCTTGGCCGGGCAGAGGAACACCGGGGAGCTGTTTTTT.

The CDR3 loop reads CASSYSARNTEAFF. CDR3 in DNA: TGTGCCAGCAGTTACTCGGCCCGTAACACTGAAGCTTTCTTT. The V call is TRBV6-6, the J call TRBJ1-1, with no clear D. This CDR3 spans 14 amino acids. Germline assignment: CDR1 MNHNY and CDR2 SVGAGI (reference sequence). V lost 0 bases and J lost 2, with 7 bases in between.

The rearrangement links TRBV6-9 to TRBJ2-1; 11 nucleotides align to TRBD2. The CDR3 totals 15 residues. Trimming cost V 2 bases and J 8 bases; bases outside gene matches: 5. Looked up from germline, CDR1 is MNHGY and CDR2 is SVAAGI. In nucleotides, the CDR3 is TGTGCCAGCAGTTATGCCGGGACTAGCGGTGATGAGCAGTTCTTC. Its translation is CASSYAGTSGDEQFF.

The chain combines TRBV5-1 with TRBJ2-6; a weak D match, TRBD1 (5 bases). This CDR3 region has 17 residues. Trimming pared 0 bases from V and 2 bases from J, leaving 12 bases between. In germline, CDR1 is SGHRS, CDR2 YFSETQ. DNA for the CDR3: TGCGCCAGCAGCTTGGTCGGCAGGGTGGCTGGGGCCAACGTCCTGACTTTC. Translated: CASSLVGRVAGANVLTF.

In its sample, this clone was seen once. This chain links TRBV6-5 with TRBJ1-2; no firm D call. Trimming pared 5 bases from V and 4 bases from J, leaving 8 bases between. CDR3 length: 12 residues. Germline V CDR1 and CDR2: MNHEY, SVGAGI. CDR3 coding DNA: TGTGCCAGCAGTCCTTCGGCCTATGGCTACACCTTC. It translates to CASSPSAYGYTF.